Listed below are T cell receptor beta chains from one sample, sequenced in a study of blood T cells in healthy people across ages. TCRdb called the 5' RACE reads again in MiXCR, with one record for every CDR3 protein. The sample contains about 630,000 distinct CDR3 sequences, under 25% of which appear only once. Sequences were obtained from blood. These receptors were obtained from a man in his 70s in good health. CDR3s include the opening cysteine and the closing phenylalanine or tryptophan. The D gene is left open where the match is weak. The size of a clone is reported for some rows only, either as once, few or many, or as a class for expanded clones.

TRBJ2-7 | TRBD2 | NA | TRBV7-2 | CASRRSGSGYEQYF
TRBJ2-2 | NA | few | TRBV7-9 | CANLESGTGELFF
TRBJ2-5 | NA | many | TRBV6-5 | CASSLIRGETQYF
TRBJ2-5 | TRBD2 | few | TRBV7-6 | CASSSPGGTRIHQETQYF
TRBJ2-5 | NA | NA | TRBV6-2/TRBV6-3 | CASSYSFSRETQYF
NA | TRBD1 | few | TRBV20-1 | CSANPWDRTYEQYF
TRBJ1-1 | NA | few | TRBV28 | CASSFTQGGGTEAFF
TRBJ2-3 | TRBD2 | few | TRBV10-3 | CAIRPGLAGNSTDTQYF
TRBJ2-1 | TRBD2 | few | TRBV10-3 | CAISEGTSGRAWDEQFF
TRBJ2-3 | NA | NA | TRBV27 | CASSLSDSTDTQYF
TRBJ1-4 | TRBD1 | NA | TRBV13 | CASSDRGQFANEKLFF
TRBJ1-4 | NA | NA | TRBV7-8 | CASRAGGLWNEKLFF
TRBJ1-1 | NA | few | TRBV2 | CASRDDRTEAFF
TRBJ2-7 | NA | few | TRBV5-5 | CASSLAAGTYEQYF
TRBJ2-3 | TRBD2 | NA | TRBV12-5 | CASAPRGSGTSTDTQYF
TRBJ1-1 | TRBD1 | NA | TRBV12-3/TRBV12-4 | CASSLGLQGPGEAFF
TRBJ2-1 | NA | once | TRBV12-3/TRBV12-4 | CASKRTERDEQFF
TRBJ2-1 | NA | few | TRBV7-9 | CASSAATVSSYNEQFF
TRBJ2-1 | NA | many | TRBV29-1 | CSVGLKNEQFF
TRBJ2-2 | NA | NA | TRBV12-5 | CASGLVQGDTNTGELFF
NA | NA | NA | TRBV12-3/TRBV12-4 | CASSLISKDNEQFF
TRBJ2-1 | NA | NA | TRBV5-1 | CASRLTPGRTLAVSYNEQFF
TRBJ1-5 | NA | many | TRBV13 | CASSLGPGRGNQPQHF
TRBJ2-1 | NA | many | TRBV24-1 | CATSDLYSSYNEQFF
TRBJ1-5 | NA | NA | TRBV28 | CASSLRDFQGLRKQPQHF
TRBJ2-6 | NA | NA | TRBV10-3 | CAISEGGTSSGANVLTF
TRBJ1-1 | NA | few | TRBV3-1 | CASSQGAARNTEAFF
TRBJ2-7 | TRBD1 | few | TRBV6-2/TRBV6-3 | CASRPGQGLQYF
TRBJ2-3 | TRBD2 | few | TRBV24-1 | CATSDSRGRPEDTQYF
TRBJ2-2 | TRBD2 | NA | TRBV5-6 | CASSLPSGRAHGELFF
TRBJ2-3 | NA | few | TRBV20-1 | CSAHDSPTDTQYF
TRBJ2-5 | TRBD2 | few | TRBV12-3/TRBV12-4 | CASSRRLAGTQETQYF
TRBJ2-2 | NA | few | TRBV24-1 | CATSDSGRTGRTGELFF